This is a list of T cell receptor beta chains from one sample in a study of T cell responses to AZD1222 COVID-19 vaccine. The repertoire was sequenced with immunoSEQ multiplex PCR; TCRdb's copy has only in-frame clones and lacks some. The sample has 100,000 to 150,000 clones, 75% to 90% seen once. The sample consisted of peripheral blood, taken 28 days after the second AZD1222 dose. All receptors come from an adult who received the AZD1222 COVID-19 vaccine. The conserved cysteine and the conserved F or W are not part of the CDR3 here. Each record gives: V gene, D gene, CDR3 protein. A D gene is named only where the DNA matches it firmly.

TRBV14	.	ASSQAPGQPQH
TRBV11-2	.	ASSAGEGQHRSNYGYT
TRBV20-1	.	SASLPGRATSGANVLT
TRBV7-9	.	ASSLATPGANVLT
TRBV9	.	ASSRRVESEKLF
TRBV6-1	TRBD2	ASISGGRYEQY
TRBV4-2	TRBD1	ASSQRQGLAEAF
TRBV28	.	ASSPGGGREQY
TRBV7-3	.	ASSLTPTLNTEAF
TRBV5-1	.	ASSLGDDTEAF
TRBV4-2	TRBD1	ASSLRQGEAF
TRBV12-3/TRBV12-4	TRBD1	ASSSGQAYGYT
TRBV5-8	TRBD2	ASSLQGLVSTGELF
TRBV28	.	ASSFDGYT
TRBV28	TRBD2	ASSHTSGGNEQF
TRBV3-1/TRBV3-2	.	ASSQEGYRVDEQF
TRBV5-8	TRBD1	ASSENRGSNQPQH
TRBV6-1	.	ASSESPGYGYT
TRBV5-1	.	ASSSLGGNNSPLH
TRBV29-1	TRBD2	SVVSGGSYNEQF
TRBV30	.	AWSRQQGYEKLF
TRBV4-3	TRBD1	ASSLLGQGGEQF
TRBV6-5	.	ASSYGVEQY
TRBV3-1/TRBV3-2	.	ASSQERYGYT
TRBV18	TRBD1	ASSPEAGGFLQN
TRBV5-1	TRBD1	ASSSPRPGQVRVPYTEAF
TRBV6-1	TRBD2	ASSDWTSIHEQF
TRBV15	TRBD1	ATDPGQGVGYT
TRBV7-9	.	ASSFHDRKDSPLH
TRBV7-3	.	ASSSGSPAAGSPLH
TRBV10-1	.	ASSESTGFRRWGKTEAF
TRBV5-1	.	ASSLEAFGGRTDTQY
TRBV7-9	.	ASSLFSNQPQH
TRBV7-3	.	ASSLRGGKEKLF
TRBV19	.	ASSIDRTYEQY
TRBV7-8	TRBD1	ASSLFGTGESQPQH
TRBV7-2	TRBD1	ASSSIQGARIPQH
TRBV5-6	TRBD1	ASSLVAGGTGELF